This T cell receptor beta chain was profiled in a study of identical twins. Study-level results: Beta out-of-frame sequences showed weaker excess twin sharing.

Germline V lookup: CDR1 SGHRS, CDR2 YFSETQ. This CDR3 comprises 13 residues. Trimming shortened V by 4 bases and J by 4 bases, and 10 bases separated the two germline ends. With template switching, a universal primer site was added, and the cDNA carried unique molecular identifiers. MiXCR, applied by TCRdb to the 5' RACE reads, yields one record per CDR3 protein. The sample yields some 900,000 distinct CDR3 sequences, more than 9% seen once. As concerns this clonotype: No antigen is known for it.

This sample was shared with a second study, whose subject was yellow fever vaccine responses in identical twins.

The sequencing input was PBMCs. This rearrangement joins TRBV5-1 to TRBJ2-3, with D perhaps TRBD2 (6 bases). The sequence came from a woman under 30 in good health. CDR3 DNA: TGCGCCAGCAGCACACTAGCCCCAGATACGCAGTATTTT. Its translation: CASSTLAPDTQYF. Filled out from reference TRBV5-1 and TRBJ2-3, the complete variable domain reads KAGVTQTPRYLIKTRGQQVTLSCSPISGHRSVSWYQQTPGQGLQFLFEYFSETQRNKGNFPGRFSGRQFSNSRSEMNVSTLELGDSALYLCASSTLAPDTQYFGPGTRLTVL.